This passage covers 7 T cell receptor beta chains from one sample sequenced in a study of blood T cell repertoires in COVID-19. TCRdb's copy holds only in-frame clones and misses some; the assay was immunoSEQ multiplex PCR. The sample lists 65,000 to 80,000 clones, more than 75% occurring once. What was sequenced was peripheral blood. The receptor set was obtained from a human donor in a cohort sampled during active COVID-19.

The chain combines TRBV12-3 or TRBV12-4 with TRBJ1-2; a weak D match, TRBD1 (6 bases). V lost 3 bases, J lost 14 bases, and 13 bases lay in between. This CDR3 has 11 amino acids. The CDR3 sequence is CASSFRGTGTF. The CDR3 DNA is TGTGCCAGCAGTTTTAGGGGGACCGGGACCTTC.

This chain's CDR3 is CAWSVQFYEQYF. The CDR3 bases are TGTGCCTGGAGTGTACAGTTCTACGAGCAGTACTTC. The chain employs TRBV30 and TRBJ2-7; D uncertain. CDR3 length equals 12 residues. CDR1 is GTSNPN, CDR2 SVGIG, per germline (reference sequence). V was cut by 0 bases and J by 3 bases, with 6 bases left in between.

This rearrangement joins TRBV2 to TRBJ2-2; TRBD2 aligns across 9 bases. This CDR3 contains 15 residues. Germline assignment: CDR1 SNHLY and CDR2 FYNNEI. Trimming took 4 bases from V and 6 from J; bases not matched to a gene: 6. CDR3 DNA sequence: TGTGCCAGCAGTGGACTAGCGGATGGGGCCGGGGAGCTGTTTTTT. This encodes CASSGLADGAGELFF.

The chain joins TRBV30 to TRBJ1-4, with TRBD1 matching over 9 bases. CDR1 and CDR2 from the germline V gene are GTSNPN and SVGIG (reference sequence). Trimming cost V 8 bases and J 0 bases; bases outside gene matches: 10. This CDR3 has 16 amino acids. The chain's CDR3 is CALGQGKKTTNEKLFF. The CDR3 DNA follows: TGTGCCCTCGGACAGGGGAAAAAAACAACTAATGAAAAACTGTTTTTT.

The chain employs TRBV5-5 and TRBJ2-1; TRBD1 matches 7 bases. This CDR3 has 13 amino acids. The germline CDR1 and CDR2 sequences are SGHKS and YYEKEE (reference sequence). V lost 4 bases to trimming and J lost 10 bases; unmatched junction nucleotides: 8. The CDR3 sequence is CASSTYRGEEQFF. The CDR3 DNA sequence: TGTGCCAGCAGCACCTACAGGGGCGAGGAGCAGTTCTTC. Full variable domain (remainder filled in from reference TRBV5-5 and TRBJ2-1): DAGVTQSPTHLIKTRGQQVTLRCSPISGHKSVSWYQQVLGQGPQFIFQYYEKEERGRGNFPDRFSARQFPNYSSELNVNALLLGDSALYLCASSTYRGEEQFFGPGTRLTVL.

This chain joins TRBV5-1 and TRBJ2-3; D is unclear. Germline lookup yields CDR1 SGHRS and CDR2 YFSETQ. The CDR3 runs 13 residues. V was shortened by 3 bases and J by 6 bases, with 11 bases between the two germline ends. As DNA, the CDR3 is TGCGCCAGCAGCTCGGTACCCACCGATACGCAGTATTTT. Protein: CASSSVPTDTQYF. The full variable domain, in which reference TRBV5-1 and TRBJ2-3 provide the parts outside the CDR3, is KAGVTQTPRYLIKTRGQQVTLSCSPISGHRSVSWYQQTPGQGLQFLFEYFSETQRNKGNFPGRFSGRQFSNSRSEMNVSTLELGDSALYLCASSSVPTDTQYFGPGTRLTVL.

V is TRBV24-1 and J is TRBJ1-1; TRBD1 agrees at 10 bases. V lost 4 bases and J lost 1; bases outside the gene matches: 5. Germline V lookup: CDR1 KGHDR, CDR2 SFDVKD. This CDR3 is built from 16 residues. CDR3 loop: CATSDRGQGGNTEAFF. The CDR3 nucleotides read TGTGCCACCAGTGACAGAGGACAGGGGGGGAACACTGAAGCTTTCTTT.